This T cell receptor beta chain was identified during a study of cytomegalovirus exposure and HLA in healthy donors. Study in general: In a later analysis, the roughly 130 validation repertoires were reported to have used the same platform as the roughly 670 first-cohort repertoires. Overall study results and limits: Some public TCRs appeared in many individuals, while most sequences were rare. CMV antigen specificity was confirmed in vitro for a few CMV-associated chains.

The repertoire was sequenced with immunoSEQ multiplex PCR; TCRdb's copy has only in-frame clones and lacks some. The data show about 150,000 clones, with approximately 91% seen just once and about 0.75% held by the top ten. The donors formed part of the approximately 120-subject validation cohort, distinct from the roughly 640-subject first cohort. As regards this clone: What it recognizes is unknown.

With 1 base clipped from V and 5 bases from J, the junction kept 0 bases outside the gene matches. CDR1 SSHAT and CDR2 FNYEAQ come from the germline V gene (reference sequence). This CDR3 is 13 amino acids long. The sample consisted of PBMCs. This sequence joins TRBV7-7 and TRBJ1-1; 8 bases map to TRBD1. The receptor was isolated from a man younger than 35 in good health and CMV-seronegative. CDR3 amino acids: CASSLGQGTEAFF. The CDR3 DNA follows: TGTGCCAGCAGCTTAGGACAGGGGACTGAAGCTTTCTTT.